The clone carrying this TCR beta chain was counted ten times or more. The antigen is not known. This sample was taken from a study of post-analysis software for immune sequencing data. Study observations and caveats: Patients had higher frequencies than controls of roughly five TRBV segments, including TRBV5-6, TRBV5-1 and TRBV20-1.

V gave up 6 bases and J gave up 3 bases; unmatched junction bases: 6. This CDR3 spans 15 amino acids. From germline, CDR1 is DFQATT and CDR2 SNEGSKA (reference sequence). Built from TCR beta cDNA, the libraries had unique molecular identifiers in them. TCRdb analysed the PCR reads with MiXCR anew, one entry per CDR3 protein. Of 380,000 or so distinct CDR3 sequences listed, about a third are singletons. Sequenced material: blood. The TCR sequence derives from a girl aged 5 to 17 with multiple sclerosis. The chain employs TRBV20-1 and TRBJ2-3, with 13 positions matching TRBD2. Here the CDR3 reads CSARGLAGDTDTQYF. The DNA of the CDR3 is TGCAGTGCCCGCGGACTAGCGGGGGATACAGATACGCAGTATTTT.